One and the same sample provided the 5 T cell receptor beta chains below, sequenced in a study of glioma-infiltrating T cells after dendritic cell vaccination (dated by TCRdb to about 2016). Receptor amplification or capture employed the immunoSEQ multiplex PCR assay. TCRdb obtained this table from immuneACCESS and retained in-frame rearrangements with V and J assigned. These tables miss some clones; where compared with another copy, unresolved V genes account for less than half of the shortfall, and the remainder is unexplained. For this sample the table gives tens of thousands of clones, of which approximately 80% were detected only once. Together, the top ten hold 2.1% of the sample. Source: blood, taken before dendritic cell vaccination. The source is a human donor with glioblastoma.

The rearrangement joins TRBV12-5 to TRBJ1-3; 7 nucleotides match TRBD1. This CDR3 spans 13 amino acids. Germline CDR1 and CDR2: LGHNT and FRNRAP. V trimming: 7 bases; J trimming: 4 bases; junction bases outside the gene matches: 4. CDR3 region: CASASGQGNTIYF. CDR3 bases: TGTGCTAGTGCCTCGGGACAGGGAAACACCATATATTTT. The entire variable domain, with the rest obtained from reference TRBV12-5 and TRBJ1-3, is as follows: DARVTQTPRHKVTEMGQEVTMRCQPILGHNTVFWYRQTMMQGLELLAYFRNRAPLDDSGMPKDRFSAEMPDATLATLKIQPSEPRDSAVYFCASASGQGNTIYFGEGSWLTVV.

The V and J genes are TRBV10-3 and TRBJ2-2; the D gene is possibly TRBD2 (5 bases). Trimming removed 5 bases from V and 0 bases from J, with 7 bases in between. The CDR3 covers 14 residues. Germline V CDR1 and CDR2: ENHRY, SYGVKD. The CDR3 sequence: CAISSGSNTGELFF. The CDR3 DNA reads TGTGCCATCAGTTCGGGGTCGAACACCGGGGAGCTGTTTTTT.

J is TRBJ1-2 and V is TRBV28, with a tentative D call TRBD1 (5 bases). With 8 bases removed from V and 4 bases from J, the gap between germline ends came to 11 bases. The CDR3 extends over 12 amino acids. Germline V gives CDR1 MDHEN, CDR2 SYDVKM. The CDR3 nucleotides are TGTGCCAGCCTTCCAACAGGCTATGGCTACACCTTC. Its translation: CASLPTGYGYTF.

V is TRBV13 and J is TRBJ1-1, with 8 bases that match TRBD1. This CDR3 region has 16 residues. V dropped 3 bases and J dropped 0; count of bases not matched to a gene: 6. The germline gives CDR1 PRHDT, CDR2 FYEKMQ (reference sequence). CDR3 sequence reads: CASSFMGTGLNTEAFF. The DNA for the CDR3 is TGTGCCAGCAGCTTTATGGGGACAGGCCTGAACACTGAAGCTTTCTTT. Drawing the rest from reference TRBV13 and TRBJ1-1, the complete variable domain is AAGVIQSPRHLIKEKRETATLKCYPIPRHDTVYWYQQGPGQDPQFLISFYEKMQSDKGSIPDRFSAQQFSDYHSELNMSSLELGDSALYFCASSFMGTGLNTEAFFGQGTRLTVV.

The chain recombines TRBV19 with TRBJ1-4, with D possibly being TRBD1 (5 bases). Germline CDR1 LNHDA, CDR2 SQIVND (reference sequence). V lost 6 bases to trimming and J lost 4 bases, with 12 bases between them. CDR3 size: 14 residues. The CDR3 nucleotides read TGTGCCAGTAGCGAACAGGCGAATAATGAAAAACTGTTTTTT. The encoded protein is CASSEQANNEKLFF.